The rows below give T cell receptor beta chains drawn from one sample of a study of cytomegalovirus exposure and HLA in healthy donors. Profiled with immunoSEQ multiplex PCR; TCRdb holds only in-frame clones, not every one. The sample records about 140,000 clones, approximately 73% being singletons. The sample comprised PBMCs. The receptors were gathered from a human donor in good health. Both conserved end residues are trimmed from each CDR3.

V | CDR3
TRBV6-6 | ASSYGIQTNQPQH
TRBV6-1 | ASSTGGKQPQH
TRBV10-2 | ASSESAGGPYNEQF
TRBV28 | ASIQGGRVEKLF
TRBV28 | ASSLYRNYGYT
TRBV5-4 | ASSLQGAHYEQY
TRBV11-3 | ASDTGTGGGETQY
TRBV12-5 | ASGLDSSTDTQY
TRBV9 | ASSVVGPEDTGELF
TRBV7-9 | SSSHENAEAF
TRBV6-4 | ASRRRAYNSPLH
TRBV7-3 | ASSSTGINTEAF
TRBV10-3 | AISEFGGSENEQF
TRBV11-2 | ASSLEGGRRTDTQY
TRBV5-1 | ASSEFSGHINEKLF
TRBV7-6 | ASSWDNPYNEQF
TRBV4-1 | ASSQDRLPGLVLNITGELF
TRBV6-4 | ASSVPSEQF
TRBV5-6 | ASSFGTGGRNTEAF
TRBV9 | ASRPRLENTGELF
TRBV5-1 | ASSLSSGARNTEAF
TRBV18 | ASSPPWGQAFYEQY
TRBV30 | AWKTPAGRQNTEAF
TRBV13 | ASSNRQGANTEAF
TRBV15 | ATSSQIRDSQETQY
TRBV4-1 | ASSQVPGSNSPLH
TRBV7-3 | ASSLKGQGLSGANVLT
TRBV19 | ASSIDTVSYNSPLH
TRBV7-2 | ASSLIAGNQPQH
TRBV30 | AWSFASLAGAPGELF
TRBV7-8 | ASSSRSAGQGSNYGYT
TRBV5-5 | ASSSTGIGREKLF
TRBV2 | ASSEGGGTYEQY
TRBV10-2 | ASNPGGMINEQF
TRBV2 | ASSLQGRGSYEQY
TRBV11-3 | ASSLSEFLSTDTQY
TRBV23-1 | ASSPRDRGLYEQY
TRBV19 | ASSEGQVYEKLF
TRBV21-1 | ASSGDRPTYEQY
TRBV14 | ASSRKQRLQETQY
TRBV19 | ASSIAYRLSGANVLT
TRBV7-7 | ASSPNLAEETQY
TRBV10-3 | AISDYTAGELF
TRBV6-5 | ASSYSMGASAF
TRBV27 | ASSLVQSSPLH
TRBV4-2 | ASSQDYSRETQY
TRBV6-5 | ASRTTGFYYGYT
TRBV7-3 | ASSLTGEDTQY
TRBV9 | ASSRGTQETQY
TRBV28 | ASTPHQSSRNYGYT
TRBV4-1 | ASSPGRQGPSGANVLT